This is a list of T cell receptor beta chains from one sample in a study of CXCR3-negative and CXCR3-positive naive CD8 T cells. TCRdb reprocessed the 5' RACE reads and reports one entry per CDR3 protein, with no DNA. This table lists under 60,000 distinct CDR3 sequences. Sequencing was done on a sample of naive CXCR3+ CD8+ T cells from blood. Source of these receptors: a human donor in good health. Some clones in this sample may be carry-over from other donors' samples. Each CDR3 is given with its conserved first and last residue.

>13|TRBJ1-1|TRBV12-3/TRBV12-4
CASSLETNTEAFF
>13|TRBJ2-5|TRBV15
CATRKSGPETQYF
>16|TRBJ1-1|TRBV3-1
CASSQDRRGADTEAFF
>15|TRBJ2-7|TRBV7-6
CASSPLDGDSYEQYF
>15|TRBJ1-1|TRBV6-6
CASSPDGTANTEAFF
>16|TRBJ2-2|TRBV7-2
CASSLPDNINTGELFF
>13|TRBJ2-7|TRBV6-2/TRBV6-3
CASRAAVSYEQYF
>15|TRBJ2-1|TRBV7-3
CASSLSQDHYNEQFF
>15|TRBJ1-1|TRBV7-2
CASSFLGSLNTEAFF
>18|TRBJ2-7|TRBV15
CATSRDSNTGTGVLEQYF
>17|TRBJ2-6|TRBV29-1
CSVWIAGPSSGANVLTF
>16|TRBJ2-3|TRBV2
CASRGERDSGTDTQYF
>14|TRBJ2-7|TRBV15
CATSRGGQNYEQYF
>14|TRBJ2-5|TRBV29-1
CSVSDRGISETQYF
>14|TRBJ2-7|TRBV3-1
CASSDRDSLSEQYF
>16|TRBJ2-6|TRBV19
CASSTLVGSGANVLTF
>13|TRBJ1-1|TRBV6-6
CASSYSGTLEAFF
>13|TRBJ2-5|TRBV6-2/TRBV6-3
CASRETYQETQYF
>13|TRBJ2-1|TRBV6-5
CASGSLSRNEQFF
>13|TRBJ2-2|TRBV29-1
CSVGQTNTGELFF
>11|TRBJ2-7|TRBV28
CASSRSYEQYF
>11|TRBJ2-7|TRBV28
CASTGYYEQYF
>14|TRBJ2-1|TRBV7-6
CASSQPPWGNEQFF
>17|TRBJ2-1|TRBV7-3
CASSPSWGGGTYNEQFF
>15|TRBJ2-7|TRBV7-9
CASSPLYDRVYEQYF
>14|TRBJ1-1|TRBV29-1
CSVDLDGQGPEAFF
>16|TRBJ1-2|TRBV5-5
CASEPGQGLYWSGYTF
>16|TRBJ1-3|TRBV3-1
CASSQNYGISGNTIYF
>15|TRBJ2-5|TRBV7-3
CASSWTGTRGETQYF
>13|TRBJ2-1|TRBV2
CASSGPTYNEQFF
>15|TRBJ2-4|TRBV6-5
CASSYKGLAKNIQYF
>16|TRBJ2-2|TRBV5-6
CASSLPGTGLTGELFF
>16|TRBJ1-4|TRBV7-2
CASSYGQGQINEKLFF
>12|TRBJ2-1|TRBV4-3
CASSRRNGEQFF
>18|TRBJ2-1|TRBV12-3/TRBV12-4
CASSFKRGGMGTYNEQFF
>15|TRBJ1-1|TRBV12-3/TRBV12-4
CASKRDRGWNTEAFF
>15|TRBJ2-1|TRBV16
CASSPAGGLISEQFF
>11|TRBJ2-7|TRBV6-2/TRBV6-3
CASSYAIEQYF
>15|TRBJ2-7|TRBV20-1
CSAPEVAGTSYEQYF
>13|TRBJ2-7|TRBV27
CASSFQPLYEQYF
>13|TRBJ2-1|TRBV6-4
CASSDGPDNEQFF
>11|TRBJ2-1|TRBV7-9
CASSSGTKQFF
>18|TRBJ2-3|TRBV11-2
CASSLLYRQAPTTDTQYF
>13|TRBJ2-7|TRBV6-5
CASSQATGNEQYF
>19|TRBJ2-3|TRBV6-2/TRBV6-3
CASSTPRTSGGANTDTQYF
>12|TRBJ1-2|TRBV12-3/TRBV12-4
CASRTGGAGYTF
>15|TRBJ2-3|TRBV7-2
CASSPYLRSTDTQYF
>11|TRBJ2-7|TRBV7-9
CASRKGIEQYF